What follows are 3 T cell receptor beta chains derived from one specimen sequenced in a study of T-cell reconstitution after alpha-beta-depleted transplantation in children. Molecular barcoding with unique molecular identifiers was used for the TCRbeta library. TCRdb reprocessed the PCR reads via MiXCR and lists one record per CDR3 protein. The sample lists approximately 980,000 distinct CDR3 sequences, roughly 29% seen once, with roughly 28% in the top ten. The material sequenced was PBMCs, mostly from graft donor cells, taken 360 days after TCRalphabeta/CD19-depleted stem cell transplant. Every receptor here comes from a boy younger than two who had a stem cell transplant for SCID, so the T cells may come from the graft donor.

The rearrangement joins TRBV27 to TRBJ2-7; perhaps D is TRBD1 or TRBD2 (6 bases each). The germline V and J ends were trimmed by 3 bases and 4 bases, with 16 bases remaining between them. The CDR3 consists of 15 residues. Per the germline V gene, CDR1 is MNHEY and CDR2 is SMNVEV (reference sequence). CDR3 amino acids: CASSFRSGANYEQYF. CDR3 DNA: TGTGCCAGCAGTTTTCGGTCGGGGGCGAATTACGAGCAGTACTTC.

This clonotype was seen only a few times. The chain uses TRBV11-2 and TRBJ2-5; 7 nucleotides line up with TRBD2. Germline V gene data show CDR1 as SGHAT and CDR2 as FQNNGV. The CDR3 loop spans 16 amino acids. The junction had 6 bases not matched to a gene; V was cut back by 0 bases and J by 2 bases. The CDR3 region is CASSLDLAATQETQYF. CDR3 nucleotides: TGTGCCAGCAGCTTAGATCTAGCGGCCACTCAAGAGACCCAGTACTTC.

V gene TRBV29-1 combines with J gene TRBJ2-3, with 8 bases identical to TRBD2. V gave up 1 base and J gave up 3 bases; unmatched junction bases: 6. This CDR3 is 15 amino acids long. Germline V gives CDR1 SQVTM, CDR2 ANQGSEA. The CDR3 nucleotides are TGCAGCGTTGAAGCGGGGGGGCGGGTGACAGATACGCAGTATTTT. Its protein product is CSVEAGGRVTDTQYF.